This TCR beta chain is from a study of blood T cell repertoires in COVID-19. Study as a whole: Italy, Spain and the United States were the sources of the convalescent and acute COVID-19 samples. T cells, B-cell-depleted T cells, or PBMCs provided the cDNA or gDNA that served as material.

Per the original data handling: Reference gene primer amplification in the assay estimated nucleated cell counts. Assay: immunoSEQ multiplex PCR; the TCRdb copy retains only in-frame clones and omits some. V and J calls and clone size are as listed in that table; D and trimming were resolved from the DNA. The sample gives over 85,000 clones, around 83% of which show up once; about 2.1% is in the top ten. The germline gives CDR1 SGHNT, CDR2 YYREEE (reference sequence). The V and J ends lost 4 bases and 7 bases, in that order; junction bases with no gene match: 16. This CDR3 is built from 18 residues. The genes are TRBV5-4 and TRBJ2-2, with TRBD2 identical over 10 bases. This clonotype was sampled from a woman aged 70-85 years with acute or convalescent COVID-19. The sequenced sample consisted of peripheral blood. The CDR3: CASSPQGSQRGGRGELFF. DNA for the CDR3: TGTGCCAGCAGCCCCCAGGGGAGCCAGCGGGGGGGCCGCGGGGAGCTGTTTTTT. The full variable domain, rest sourced from reference TRBV5-4 and TRBJ2-2, is ETGVTQSPTHLIKTRGQQVTLRCSSQSGHNTVSWYQQALGQGPQFIFQYYREEENGRGNFPPRFSGLQFPNYSSELNVNALELDDSALYLCASSPQGSQRGGRGELFFGEGSRLTVL.